This paragraph reports one TCR beta chain. The sample comes from a study of T cell changes during pregnancy in multiple sclerosis. Assay used: immunoSEQ multiplex PCR; TCRdb lists only in-frame clones, some missing. In the table there are roughly 48,000 clones, 85% to 95% of which are singletons. The sequenced sample was CD4+ T cells from peripheral blood mononuclear cells, obtained in the second trimester of pregnancy. This sequence originates from a female donor in good health, enrolled as a control in a pregnancy study.

CDR3 coding DNA: TGTGCCAGCAGCCAAGCCTCTAGCGGGGGGAAAGAGACCCAGTACTTC. This gives the protein CASSQASSGGKETQYF. V usage is TRBV4-2 and J usage is TRBJ2-5, with TRBD2 matching over 11 bases. CDR3 length: 16 residues. Germline CDR1 reads LGHNA; CDR2 reads YNFKEQ. Germline trimming cut 1 base from V and 3 bases from J; bases unmatched to any gene: 4.